This TCR beta chain is from a study of blood T cell repertoires in COVID-19. After removal of 0 bases from V and 7 bases from J, the junction contained 4 bases not matched to a gene. Germline V gene sequence: CDR1 SGHRS, CDR2 YFSETQ. This CDR3 spans 15 amino acids. This table comes from immunoSEQ multiplex PCR, and its TCRdb copy is limited to in-frame clones, with some not included. The sample holds some 150,000 clones, 80% to 90% seen once. The source material was peripheral blood. The rearrangement uses TRBV5-1 and TRBJ2-4, with TRBD1 identical over 10 bases. The TCR originated in a woman aged 55 to 70 with COVID-19, enrolled during active disease. The DNA of the CDR3 is TGCGCCAGCAGCTTGGACGGACAGGGGGATAACATTCAGTACTTC. Translating gives CASSLDGQGDNIQYF.